This T cell receptor beta chain was captured in a study of T cell changes during pregnancy in multiple sclerosis. In germline, CDR1 is SGDLS, CDR2 YYNGEE. V dropped 0 bases and J dropped 5; count of bases not matched to a gene: 6. This CDR3 region has 16 residues. Profiling relied on immunoSEQ multiplex PCR, and the TCRdb table lists in-frame clones only, not all of them. This repertoire shows about 80,000 clones, about 94% found once; its top ten account for about 2.5%. The TCR comes from a female donor with multiple sclerosis, enrolled in a pregnancy study. The V call is TRBV9, the J call TRBJ2-5, with TRBD2 matching 11 bases. Sequenced here: peripheral blood, sampled in the third trimester of pregnancy. CDR3 loop: CASSVGGSGGAETQYF. CDR3 sequence (DNA): TGTGCCAGCAGCGTAGGAGGTAGCGGGGGGGCGGAGACCCAGTACTTC.